This record covers a single T cell receptor beta chain. Trimming removed 4 bases from V and 1 base from J, with 11 bases in between. The CDR3 is made up of 15 amino acids. Germline V CDR1 and CDR2: SGHTA, FQGNSA. This sample is drawn from a study of blood T cell repertoires in COVID-19. The wider study: T cells, B-cell-depleted T cells, or PBMCs provided the cDNA or gDNA that served as material.

In the source study's methods: Nucleated cell number was recorded as an estimate derived from reference gene primer amplification. The repertoire was sequenced with immunoSEQ multiplex PCR; TCRdb's copy has only in-frame clones and lacks some. From that table come the V and J calls and clone size; the DNA was used to work out D and trimming. The sample consists of over 300,000 clones, roughly 90% of them appearing once. Sequenced: peripheral blood. The source is a man between 18 and 35 years old with active or convalescent COVID-19. V and J are TRBV7-2 and TRBJ1-5; perhaps TRBD1 as D (5 bases). The CDR3 region has the DNA TGTGCCAGCAGCTCCGGGGGGGGGAGCAATCAGCCCCAGCATTTT. Encoded protein: CASSSGGGSNQPQHF.